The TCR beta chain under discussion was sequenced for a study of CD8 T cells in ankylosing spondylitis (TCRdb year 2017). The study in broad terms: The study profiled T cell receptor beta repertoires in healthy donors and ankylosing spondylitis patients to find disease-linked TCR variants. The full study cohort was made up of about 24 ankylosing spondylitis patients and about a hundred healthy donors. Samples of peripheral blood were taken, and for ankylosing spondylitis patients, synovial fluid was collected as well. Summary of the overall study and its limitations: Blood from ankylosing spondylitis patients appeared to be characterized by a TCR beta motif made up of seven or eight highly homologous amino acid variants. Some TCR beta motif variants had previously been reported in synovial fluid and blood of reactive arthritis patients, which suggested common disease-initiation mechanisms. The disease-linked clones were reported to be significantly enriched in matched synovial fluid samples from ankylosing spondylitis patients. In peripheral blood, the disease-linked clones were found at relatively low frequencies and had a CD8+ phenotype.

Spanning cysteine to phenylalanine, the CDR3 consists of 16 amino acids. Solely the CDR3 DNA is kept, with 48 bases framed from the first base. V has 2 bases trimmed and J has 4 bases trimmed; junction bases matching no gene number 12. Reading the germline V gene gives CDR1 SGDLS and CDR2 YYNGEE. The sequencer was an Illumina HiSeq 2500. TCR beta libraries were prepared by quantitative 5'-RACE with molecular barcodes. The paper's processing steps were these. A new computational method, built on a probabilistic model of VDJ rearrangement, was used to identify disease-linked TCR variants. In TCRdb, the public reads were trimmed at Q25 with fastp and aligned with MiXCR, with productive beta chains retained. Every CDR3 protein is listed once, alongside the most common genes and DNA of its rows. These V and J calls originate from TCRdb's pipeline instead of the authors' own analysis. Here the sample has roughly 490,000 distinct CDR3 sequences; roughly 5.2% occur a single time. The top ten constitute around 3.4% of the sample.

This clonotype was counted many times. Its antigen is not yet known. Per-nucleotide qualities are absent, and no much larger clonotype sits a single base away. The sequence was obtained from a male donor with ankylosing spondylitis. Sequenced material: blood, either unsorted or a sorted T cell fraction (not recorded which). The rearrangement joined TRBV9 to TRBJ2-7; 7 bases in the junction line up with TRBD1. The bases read TGTGCCAGCAGCGTCACACACAGGGGCCTCCCTTACGAGCAGTACTTC. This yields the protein CASSVTHRGLPYEQYF. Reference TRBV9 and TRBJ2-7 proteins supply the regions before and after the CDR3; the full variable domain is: DSGVTQTPKHLITATGQRVTLRCSPRSGDLSVYWYQQSLDQGLQFLIQYYNGEERAKGNILERFSAQQFPDLHSELNLSSLELGDSALYFCASSVTHRGLPYEQYFGPGTRLTVT.